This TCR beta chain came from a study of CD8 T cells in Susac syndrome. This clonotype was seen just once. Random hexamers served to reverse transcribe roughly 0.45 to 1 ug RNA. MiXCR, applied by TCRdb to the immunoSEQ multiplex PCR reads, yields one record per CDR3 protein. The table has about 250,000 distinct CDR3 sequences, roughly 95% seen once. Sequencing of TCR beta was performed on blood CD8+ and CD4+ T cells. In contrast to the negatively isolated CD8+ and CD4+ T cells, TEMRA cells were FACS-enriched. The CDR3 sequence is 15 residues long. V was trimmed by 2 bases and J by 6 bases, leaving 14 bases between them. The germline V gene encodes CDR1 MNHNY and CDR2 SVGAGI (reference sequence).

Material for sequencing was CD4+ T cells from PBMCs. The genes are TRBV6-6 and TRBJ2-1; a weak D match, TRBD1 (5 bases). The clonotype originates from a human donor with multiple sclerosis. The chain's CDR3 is CASSYSTGLGNEQFF. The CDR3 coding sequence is TGTGCCAGCAGTTACAGCACAGGTTTGGGCAATGAGCAGTTCTTC.